The clone carrying this T cell receptor (beta chain) showed up just once. Its antigen is as yet unknown. With 2 bases clipped from V and 2 bases from J, the junction kept 3 bases outside the gene matches. Looked up from germline, CDR1 is DFQATT and CDR2 is SNEGSKA (reference sequence). This CDR3 has 14 amino acids. TCR beta cDNA libraries included unique molecular identifiers. Using its own MiXCR run on the PCR reads, TCRdb lists one record per CDR3 protein. Of more than 450,000 distinct CDR3 sequences in the sample, about a third were seen once. This specimen comes from a study of post-analysis software for immune sequencing data. The study's findings and limits: About five TRBV segments occurring more often in patients than controls included TRBV5-6, TRBV5-1 and TRBV20-1.

Sequencing was done on a sample of blood. This receptor was obtained from a girl aged 2 to 17 with multiple sclerosis. This rearrangement joins TRBV20-1 to TRBJ2-5, with 9 bases aligning to TRBD2. The CDR3 is CSARLAGIQETQYF. CDR3 DNA: TGCAGTGCTAGACTAGCGGGGATACAAGAGACCCAGTACTTC.